A selection of T cell receptor beta chains follows, all from one sample in a study of T cells in Graves' hyperthyroidism and ophthalmopathy. One entry per CDR3 protein, called by TCRdb with MiXCR from the multiplex PCR reads. The sample consists of under 250,000 distinct CDR3 sequences, approximately 23% of them appearing once. Input material: blood. These receptors were taken from a woman aged 40 to 50 with Graves' ophthalmopathy. The CDR3 runs from the conserved cysteine through the conserved F or W. D genes are given only for firm matches. For some rows the clone size is stated as once, few or many, or as a class when expanded; others skip it.

V: TRBV11-2; size: few; J: TRBJ1-6; D: -; CDR3: CASSLVLGQSPLHF; DNA: TGTGCCAGCAGCTTGGTTCTGGGTCAGTCACCCCTCCACTTT
V: TRBV6-2/TRBV6-3; size: many; J: TRBJ1-5; D: -; CDR3: CASKKVGDQPQHF; DNA: TGTGCCAGCAAAAAAGTGGGGGATCAGCCCCAGCATTTT
V: TRBV10-3; size: many; J: TRBJ2-5; D: TRBD1; CDR3: CAISEGDRGRGETQYF; DNA: TGTGCCATCAGTGAGGGGGACAGGGGGCGAGGAGAGACCCAGTACTTC
V: TRBV15; size: many; J: TRBJ1-6; D: TRBD1; CDR3: CATSVTGGDSPLHF; DNA: TGTGCCACCAGCGTTACAGGGGGCGATTCACCCCTCCACTTT
V: TRBV20-1; size: many; J: TRBJ2-7; D: TRBD1; CDR3: CSARGTGIGEQYF; DNA: TGCAGTGCTAGGGGGACAGGGATCGGGGAGCAGTACTTC
V: TRBV4-2; size: few; J: TRBJ1-5; D: TRBD1; CDR3: CASSTTGTGVAQPQHF; DNA: TGTGCCAGCTCGACTACCGGGACAGGGGTAGCTCAGCCCCAGCATTTT
V: TRBV12-3/TRBV12-4; size: once; J: TRBJ1-5; D: -; CDR3: CASSATTGMGDQPQHF; DNA: TGTGCCAGCAGTGCCACAACAGGGATGGGGGATCAGCCCCAGCATTTT
V: TRBV5-1; size: many; J: TRBJ2-7; D: TRBD1; CDR3: CASSRGQGMAYEQYF; DNA: TGCGCCAGCAGCAGGGGACAGGGGATGGCCTACGAGCAGTACTTC
V: TRBV6-5; size: many; J: TRBJ1-1; D: TRBD1; CDR3: CASSYSYRGTEAFF; DNA: TGTGCCAGCAGTTACTCCTACAGGGGGACTGAAGCTTTCTTT
V: TRBV20-1; size: many; J: TRBJ1-1; D: -; CDR3: CSASRADGNTEAFF; DNA: TGCAGTGCTAGTAGGGCCGATGGGAACACTGAAGCTTTCTTT
V: TRBV10-3; size: many; J: TRBJ2-5; D: TRBD1; CDR3: CAISPSGGKETQYF; DNA: TGTGCCATCAGCCCCTCAGGGGGCAAAGAGACCCAGTACTTC
V: TRBV27; size: -; J: TRBJ2-2; D: -; CDR3: CASSYSKAGTGGELFF; DNA: TGTGCCAGCAGTTACTCGAAGGCTGGTACTGGCGGGGAGCTGTTTTTT
V: TRBV7-9; size: -; J: TRBJ2-7; D: -; CDR3: CASSTIAAYEQYF; DNA: TGTGCCAGCAGCACCATTGCAGCCTACGAGCAGTACTTC
V: TRBV12-3/TRBV12-4; size: many; J: TRBJ1-2; D: TRBD1; CDR3: CASRLQGLHYGYTF; DNA: TGTGCCAGCAGGCTACAGGGGTTGCACTATGGCTACACCTTC
V: TRBV5-1; size: many; J: TRBJ2-5; D: -; CDR3: CASSATGTPGTTQYF; DNA: TGCGCCAGCAGCGCCACCGGGACCCCAGGGACGACCCAGTACTTC
V: TRBV4-1; size: many; J: TRBJ2-5; D: -; CDR3: CASSPRGWRGGQQETQYF; DNA: TGCGCCAGCAGCCCCAGGGGGTGGCGGGGAGGTCAGCAAGAGACCCAGTACTTC
V: TRBV29-1; size: many; J: TRBJ1-3; D: -; CDR3: CSVGEGTGNTIYF; DNA: TGCAGCGTTGGGGAAGGGACTGGAAACACCATATATTTT
V: TRBV2; size: many; J: TRBJ2-7; D: -; CDR3: CASSVKVGTYEQYF; DNA: TGTGCCAGCAGTGTGAAGGTGGGCACCTACGAGCAGTACTTC
V: TRBV27; size: many; J: TRBJ2-2; D: TRBD1; CDR3: CASSEDRGSGELFF; DNA: TGTGCCAGCAGTGAGGACAGGGGTAGCGGGGAGCTGTTTTTT
V: TRBV11-1; size: many; J: TRBJ1-1; D: -; CDR3: CASSSGRSNTEAFF; DNA: TGTGCCAGCAGCTCGGGACGGTCGAACACTGAAGCTTTCTTT
V: TRBV5-1; size: many; J: TRBJ1-5; D: -; CDR3: CASSLEGGVQPQHF; DNA: TGCGCCAGCAGCTTGGAGGGTGGAGTTCAGCCCCAGCATTTT
V: TRBV30; size: many; J: TRBJ1-5; D: -; CDR3: CTWSSQSRGNQPQHF; DNA: TGTACCTGGAGCTCACAGAGCCGCGGCAATCAGCCCCAGCATTTT
V: TRBV6-1; size: many; J: TRBJ1-2; D: TRBD1; CDR3: CASTQDRASNGYTF; DNA: TGTGCCAGCACCCAAGACAGGGCAAGTAATGGCTACACCTTC
V: TRBV12-3/TRBV12-4; size: many; J: TRBJ2-7; D: -; CDR3: CASSPGAEQYF; DNA: TGTGCCAGCAGCCCGGGAGCTGAGCAGTACTTC
V: TRBV2; size: -; J: TRBJ2-7; D: -; CDR3: CASSEKLGNSYEQYF; DNA: TGTGCCAGCAGTGAAAAGTTGGGGAACTCCTACGAGCAGTACTTC
V: TRBV6-5; size: many; J: TRBJ2-7; D: -; CDR3: CASRPQGHVSDEQYF; DNA: TGTGCCAGCAGACCCCAGGGACATGTTAGCGACGAGCAGTACTTC
V: TRBV24-1; size: few; J: TRBJ1-5; D: TRBD1; CDR3: CATSGQGTQPQHF; DNA: TGTGCCACCAGTGGACAGGGTACCCAGCCCCAGCATTTT
V: TRBV29-1; size: many; J: TRBJ1-1; D: TRBD1; CDR3: CSVVTGVTEAFF; DNA: TGCAGCGTTGTGACAGGGGTGACTGAAGCTTTCTTT
V: TRBV7-8; size: many; J: TRBJ2-7; D: TRBD1; CDR3: CASSRLYRGHYEQYF; DNA: TGTGCCAGCAGCCGATTATACAGGGGACACTACGAGCAGTACTTC
V: TRBV6-1; size: many; J: TRBJ1-1; D: -; CDR3: CASSDGTPSAFF; DNA: TGTGCCAGCAGTGATGGTACACCGAGCGCTTTCTTT
V: TRBV12-3/TRBV12-4; size: many; J: TRBJ2-7; D: TRBD1; CDR3: CASSFRQGAYEQYF; DNA: TGTGCCAGCAGTTTCCGGCAGGGGGCTTACGAGCAGTACTTC
V: TRBV2; size: many; J: TRBJ2-2; D: -; CDR3: CASSENPANTGELFF; DNA: TGTGCCAGCAGTGAAAACCCGGCGAACACCGGGGAGCTGTTTTTT
V: TRBV7-2; size: many; J: TRBJ2-7; D: -; CDR3: CASSSGLPYSYEQYF; DNA: TGTGCCAGCAGCTCGGGACTGCCCTACTCCTACGAGCAGTACTTC
V: TRBV12-3/TRBV12-4; size: -; J: TRBJ1-1; D: -; CDR3: CASTRQMNTEAFF; DNA: TGTGCCAGCACCAGGCAGATGAACACTGAAGCTTTCTTT
V: TRBV10-3; size: many; J: TRBJ2-7; D: TRBD2; CDR3: CAISRDTGTSRSYEQYF; DNA: TGTGCCATCAGCCGGGACACCGGGACTAGCCGATCCTACGAGCAGTACTTC
V: TRBV12-3/TRBV12-4; size: many; J: TRBJ2-6; D: TRBD2; CDR3: CASSSWGGDSGANVLTF; DNA: TGTGCCAGCAGTTCTTGGGGGGGGGACTCTGGGGCCAACGTCCTGACTTTC
V: TRBV7-2; size: many; J: TRBJ2-7; D: -; CDR3: CASSFILSVSYEQYF; DNA: TGTGCCAGCAGTTTCATTCTTAGCGTTTCCTACGAGCAGTACTTC
V: TRBV5-5; size: many; J: TRBJ2-2; D: -; CDR3: CARRPGELFF; DNA: TGTGCCAGAAGACCCGGGGAGCTGTTTTTT
V: TRBV4-1; size: many; J: TRBJ2-7; D: TRBD1; CDR3: CASSPGTGPAYEQYF; DNA: TGCGCCAGCAGCCCAGGGACAGGTCCAGCCTACGAGCAGTACTTC
V: TRBV10-3; size: many; J: TRBJ2-2; D: -; CDR3: CAINKGSDGELFF; DNA: TGTGCCATCAATAAAGGGTCGGACGGGGAGCTGTTTTTT
V: TRBV7-3; size: many; J: TRBJ2-7; D: TRBD2; CDR3: CASSLGLAGGSYEQYF; DNA: TGTGCCAGCAGCTTGGGACTAGCGGGAGGGTCCTACGAGCAGTACTTC
V: TRBV12-3/TRBV12-4; size: many; J: TRBJ2-5; D: -; CDR3: CASSLVFASDSQETQYF; DNA: TGTGCCAGCAGTTTGGTGTTCGCTAGCGACAGTCAAGAGACCCAGTACTTC
V: TRBV6-1; size: few; J: TRBJ2-5; D: -; CDR3: CASRPTGMGAQYF; DNA: TGTGCCAGCAGGCCTACAGGGATGGGGGCCCAGTACTTC
V: TRBV28; size: -; J: TRBJ1-5; D: -; CDR3: CASSTLIPNQPQHF; DNA: TGTGCCAGCAGTACCCTAATCCCCAATCAGCCCCAGCATTTT
V: TRBV11-2; size: many; J: TRBJ1-2; D: -; CDR3: CASSLGAGKLGYGYTF; DNA: TGTGCCAGCAGCCTAGGGGCCGGGAAACTTGGCTATGGCTACACCTTC
V: TRBV10-3; size: many; J: TRBJ1-3; D: -; CDR3: CAITPGQGANTIYF; DNA: TGTGCCATCACACCGGGGCAGGGCGCGAACACCATATATTTT
V: TRBV19; size: -; J: TRBJ1-1; D: -; CDR3: CASSPTGGESTEAFF; DNA: TGTGCCAGTAGCCCAACCGGGGGAGAGAGCACTGAAGCTTTCTTT
V: TRBV19; size: -; J: TRBJ1-1; D: TRBD1; CDR3: CASSLYLGTVNTEAFF; DNA: TGTGCCAGTAGCCTGTACCTGGGGACAGTGAACACTGAAGCTTTCTTT
V: TRBV29-1; size: many; J: TRBJ2-7; D: TRBD1; CDR3: CSVETGVGYEQYF; DNA: TGCAGCGTTGAGACAGGGGTGGGGTACGAGCAGTACTTC
V: TRBV28; size: -; J: TRBJ2-7; D: TRBD2; CDR3: CASTPGLAGDEQYF; DNA: TGTGCCAGCACCCCCGGGCTAGCGGGAGACGAGCAGTACTTC
V: TRBV28; size: many; J: TRBJ2-7; D: TRBD1; CDR3: CASIRAGTGTYEQYF; DNA: TGTGCCAGCATCCGGGCGGGGACAGGGACCTACGAGCAGTACTTC